This T cell receptor (beta chain) was sequenced during a study of blood T cell repertoires in COVID-19. The wider study: Sites in the United States, Italy and Spain provided acute and convalescent COVID-19 samples. Sources were T cells, B-cell-depleted T cells, or PBMCs; the material itself was cDNA or gDNA.

Original processing methods: Reference gene primer amplification gave nucleated cell count estimates. Assay used: immunoSEQ multiplex PCR; TCRdb lists only in-frame clones, some missing. V and J calls plus clone size are reproduced from that table; the DNA served to infer D and trimming. The table lists 140,000 or so clones, 80% to 90% of them singletons. V shed 5 bases and J shed 7 bases, with 15 bases lying between them. The CDR3 runs 13 residues. Germline V gene lookup returns CDR1 SGHTA and CDR2 FQGTGA. The chain couples TRBV7-3 to TRBJ2-7; TRBD2 is a possible D gene (5 bases). Input material: peripheral blood. This clonotype was sampled from a woman between 45 and 65 years old with acute or convalescent COVID-19. In nucleotides, the CDR3 is TGTGCCAGCAGCCCCGGGCTCAGAGGGGAGCAGTACTTC. The encoded protein is CASSPGLRGEQYF. Combining the CDR3 with reference TRBV7-3 and TRBJ2-7 gives the whole variable domain GAGVSQTPSNKVTEKGKYVELRCDPISGHTALYWYRQSLGQGPEFLIYFQGTGAADDSGLPNDRFFAVRPEGSVSTLKIQRTERGDSAVYLCASSPGLRGEQYFGPGTRLTVT.